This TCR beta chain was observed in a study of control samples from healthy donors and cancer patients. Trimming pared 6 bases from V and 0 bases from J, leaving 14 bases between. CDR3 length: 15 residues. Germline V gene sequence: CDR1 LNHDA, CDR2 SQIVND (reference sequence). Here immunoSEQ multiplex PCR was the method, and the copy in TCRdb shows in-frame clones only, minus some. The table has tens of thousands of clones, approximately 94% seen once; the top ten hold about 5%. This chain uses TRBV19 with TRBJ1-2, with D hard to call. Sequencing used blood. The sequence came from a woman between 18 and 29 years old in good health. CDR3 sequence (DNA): TGTGCCAGTAGGATGATCGGGGAGGCTAACTATGGCTACACCTTC. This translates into CASRMIGEANYGYTF.